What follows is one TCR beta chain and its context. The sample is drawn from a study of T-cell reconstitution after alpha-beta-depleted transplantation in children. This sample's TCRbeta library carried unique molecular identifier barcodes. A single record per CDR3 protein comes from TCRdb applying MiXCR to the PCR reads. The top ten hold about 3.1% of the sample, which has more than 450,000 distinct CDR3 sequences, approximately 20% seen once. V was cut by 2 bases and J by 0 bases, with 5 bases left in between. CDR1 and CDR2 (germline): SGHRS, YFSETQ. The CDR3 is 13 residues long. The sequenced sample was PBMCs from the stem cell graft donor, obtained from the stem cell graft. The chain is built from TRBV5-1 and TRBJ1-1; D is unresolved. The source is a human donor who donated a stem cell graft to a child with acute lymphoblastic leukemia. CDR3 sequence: CASSFLLNTEAFF. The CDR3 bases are TGCGCCAGCAGCTTTTTATTGAACACTGAAGCTTTCTTT.